This TCR beta chain was sequenced for a study of blood T cell repertoires in COVID-19. The assay was immunoSEQ multiplex PCR, and TCRdb's table has in-frame clones only and misses some. The repertoire consists of under 95,000 clones, with around 88% occurring once and the leading ten covering roughly a sixth. This clonotype was sampled from a woman aged 80 or over with acute or convalescent COVID-19. The source material was peripheral blood.

This CDR3 is CASSTGQAYNSPLHF. The CDR3 bases are TGTGCCAGCAGCACGGGACAGGCCTATAATTCACCCCTCCACTTT. The rearrangement links TRBV7-3 to TRBJ1-6, with 8 bases identical to TRBD1. This CDR3 is built from 15 residues. V lost 5 bases and J lost 2; bases outside the gene matches: 2. Germline lookup yields CDR1 SGHTA and CDR2 FQGTGA.